The TCR beta chain under discussion was sequenced for a study of T cell responses to AZD1222 COVID-19 vaccine. The overall study: Second-dose schedules of about 4 or about 12 weeks were combined. Broader study findings: Donors skewed white British and female; clonal diversity was possibly underestimated. Regions 160-218 and 743-854 held dominance among vaccine-associated CD4 TCRs, which spanned spike. Of spike-specific TCRs, nearly half reportedly target regions left unmutated in variants.

Profiling relied on immunoSEQ multiplex PCR, and the TCRdb table lists in-frame clones only, not all of them. The table includes 100,000 to 150,000 clones, 85% to 95% detected once. To note about this clone: No antigen is known for it.

Trimming removed 8 bases from V and 1 base from J; junction bases left unmatched: 7. CDR3 length: 14 amino acids. The germline CDR1 and CDR2 sequences are MNHEY and SVGAGI. The sequencing here drew on peripheral blood, taken on day 0 of AZD1222 vaccination. The sequence came from an adult in good health. The J gene is TRBJ1-2, the V gene TRBV6-5; 7 positions match TRBD1. CDR3 DNA: TGTGCCAGCTGGCAGGGACAGAATAACTATGGCTACACCTTC. Protein: CASWQGQNNYGYTF.